This T cell receptor beta chain stems from a study of shared clonotypes between healthy human individuals. Every unsorted PBMC PCR replicate was loaded with approximately 290 ng DNA, around 30,000 T cell genomes. Data came from immunoSEQ multiplex PCR; TCRdb stores just in-frame clones and leaves some out. The sample has about 480,000 clones, 79% seen once. The CDR3 has 14 residues. CDR1 is SGHRS and CDR2 is YFSETQ in the germline V gene. The V segment lost 3 bases and the J segment 5 bases; nucleotides outside the gene matches: 4. The chain has TRBV5-1 and TRBJ2-2, with 7 bases aligning to TRBD2. Input material: PBMCs. The clonotype originates from a woman aged 35 to 49 in good health. Some clones in this sample may be carry-over from other donors' samples. The CDR3 DNA follows: TGCGCCAGCAGCTCCATTAGCGGGACCGGGGAGCTGTTTTTT. Protein: CASSSISGTGELFF.